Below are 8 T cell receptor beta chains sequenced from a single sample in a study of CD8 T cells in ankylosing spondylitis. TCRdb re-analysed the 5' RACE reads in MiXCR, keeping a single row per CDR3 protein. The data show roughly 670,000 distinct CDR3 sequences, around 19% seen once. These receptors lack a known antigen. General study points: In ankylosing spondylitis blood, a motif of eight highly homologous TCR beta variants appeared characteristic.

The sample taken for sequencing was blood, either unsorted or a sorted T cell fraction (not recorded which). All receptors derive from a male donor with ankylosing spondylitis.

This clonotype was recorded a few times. The CDR3 coding sequence is TGCAGTGCTATTGGACTAGCGGGAGGGCCTCGAGAGACCCAGTACTTC. It codes for CSAIGLAGGPRETQYF. The chain recombines TRBV20-1 with TRBJ2-5, with 15 bases that match TRBD2. Germline V gives CDR1 DFQATT, CDR2 SNEGSKA (reference sequence). Trimming at V came to 4 bases and at J to 4 bases, leaving 7 bases not matched to a gene. The CDR3 loop spans 16 amino acids.

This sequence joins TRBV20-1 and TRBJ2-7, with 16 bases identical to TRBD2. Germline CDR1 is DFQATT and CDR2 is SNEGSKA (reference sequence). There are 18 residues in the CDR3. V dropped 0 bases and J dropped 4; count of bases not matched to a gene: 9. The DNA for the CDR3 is TGCAGTGCTAGAGATTACACGGGACTAGCGGGAGGGCCGTACGAGCAGTACTTC. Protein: CSARDYTGLAGGPYEQYF.

The CDR3 region is CASSQEQGPTNTGELFF. The CDR3 region has the DNA TGCGCCAGCAGCCAAGAGCAAGGACCAACGAACACCGGGGAGCTGTTTTTT. This chain connects TRBV4-1 to TRBJ2-2, with D hard to call. V was shortened by 0 bases and J by 0 bases, with 11 bases between the two germline ends. The CDR3 covers 17 residues. CDR1 is MGHRA and CDR2 is YSYEKL in the germline V gene.

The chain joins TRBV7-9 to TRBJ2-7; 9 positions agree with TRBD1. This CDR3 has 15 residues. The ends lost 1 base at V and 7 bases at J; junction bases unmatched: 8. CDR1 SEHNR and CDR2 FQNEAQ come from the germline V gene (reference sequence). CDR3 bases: TGTGCCAGCAGCTTAGTTGGGGACAGGGCGGAAGAGCAGTACTTC. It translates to CASSLVGDRAEEQYF.

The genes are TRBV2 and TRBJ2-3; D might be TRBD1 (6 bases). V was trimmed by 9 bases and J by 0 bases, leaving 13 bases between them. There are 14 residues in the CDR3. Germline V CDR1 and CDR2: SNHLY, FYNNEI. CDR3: CASQQGASTDTQYF. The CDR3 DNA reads TGTGCCAGTCAACAGGGAGCTAGCACAGATACGCAGTATTTT.

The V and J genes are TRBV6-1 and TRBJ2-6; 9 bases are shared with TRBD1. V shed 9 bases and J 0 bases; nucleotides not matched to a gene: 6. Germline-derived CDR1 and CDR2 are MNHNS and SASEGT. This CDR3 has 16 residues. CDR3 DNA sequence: TGTGCCAGTAACAGGGGGCGAAGCTCTGGGGCCAACGTCCTGACTTTC. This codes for CASNRGRSSGANVLTF.

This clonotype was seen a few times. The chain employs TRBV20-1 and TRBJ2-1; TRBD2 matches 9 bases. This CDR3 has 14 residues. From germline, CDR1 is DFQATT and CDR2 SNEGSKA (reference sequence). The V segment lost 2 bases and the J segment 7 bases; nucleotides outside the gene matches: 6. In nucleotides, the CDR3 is TGCAGTGCTAGAATTAGCGGGAGATTAAATGAGCAGTTCTTC. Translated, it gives CSARISGRLNEQFF.

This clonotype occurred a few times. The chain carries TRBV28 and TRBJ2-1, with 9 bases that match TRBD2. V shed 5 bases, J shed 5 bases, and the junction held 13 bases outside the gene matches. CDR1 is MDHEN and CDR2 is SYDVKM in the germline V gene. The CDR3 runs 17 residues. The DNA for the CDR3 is TGTGCCAGCAGTCCCAGCGGGAGGTGGGCTCAGAACAATGAGCAGTTCTTC. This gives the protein CASSPSGRWAQNNEQFF.